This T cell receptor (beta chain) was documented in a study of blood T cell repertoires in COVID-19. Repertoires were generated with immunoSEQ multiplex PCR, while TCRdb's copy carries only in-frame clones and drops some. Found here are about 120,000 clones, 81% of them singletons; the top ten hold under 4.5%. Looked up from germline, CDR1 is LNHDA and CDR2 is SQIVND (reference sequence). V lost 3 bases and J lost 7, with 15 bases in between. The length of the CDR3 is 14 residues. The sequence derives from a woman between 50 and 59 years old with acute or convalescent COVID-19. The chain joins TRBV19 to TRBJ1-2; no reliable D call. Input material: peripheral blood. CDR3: CASSMIPGKGGYTF. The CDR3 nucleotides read TGTGCCAGTAGTATGATCCCGGGGAAAGGTGGCTACACCTTC.